This T cell receptor beta chain emerged from a study of identical twins. Study-level results: Within beta out-of-frame sequences, the excess sharing observed between twins was weaker. Diverse VJ usage suggested most zero-insertion clonotypes were not invariant T cells. Twin pairs' shared out-of-frame alpha sequences were enriched in low generation probability.

TCRdb independently ran MiXCR on the 5' RACE reads; one entry per CDR3 protein. The sample contains under 250,000 distinct CDR3 sequences, 6% to 9% of which appear only once. This CDR3 contains 15 residues. CDR1 and CDR2 from the germline V gene are MNHNS and SASEGT. Trimming removed 2 bases from V and 2 bases from J, with 10 bases in between. In its sample, this clonotype was seen many times. Its antigen is unidentified. These data were also filed under a second study, of yellow fever vaccine responses in identical twins.

Sequencing used memory (CD45RO+) T cells sorted from blood. This sequence joins TRBV6-1 and TRBJ1-5; D is possibly TRBD1 (6 bases). This clonotype was sampled from a woman aged 18-30 years in good health. The CDR3 DNA is TGTGCCAGCAGTGAATCCAGGGGCGGCAATCAGCCCCAGCATTTT. Translated: CASSESRGGNQPQHF.